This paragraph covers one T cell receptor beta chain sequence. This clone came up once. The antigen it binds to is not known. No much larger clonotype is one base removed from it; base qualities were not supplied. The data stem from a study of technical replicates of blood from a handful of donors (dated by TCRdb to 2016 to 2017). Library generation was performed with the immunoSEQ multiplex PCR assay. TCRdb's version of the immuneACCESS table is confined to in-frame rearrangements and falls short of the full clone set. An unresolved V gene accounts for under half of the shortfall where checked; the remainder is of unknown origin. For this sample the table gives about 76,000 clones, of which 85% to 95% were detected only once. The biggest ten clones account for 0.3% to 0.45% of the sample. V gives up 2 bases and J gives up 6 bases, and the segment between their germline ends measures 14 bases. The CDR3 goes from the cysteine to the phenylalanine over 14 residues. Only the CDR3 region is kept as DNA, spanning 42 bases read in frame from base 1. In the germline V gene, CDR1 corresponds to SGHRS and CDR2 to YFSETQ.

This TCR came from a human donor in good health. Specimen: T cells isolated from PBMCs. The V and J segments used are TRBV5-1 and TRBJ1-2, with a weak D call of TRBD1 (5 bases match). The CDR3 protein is CASSLGREVDGYTF. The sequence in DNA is TGCGCCAGCAGCTTAGGCAGGGAAGTTGATGGCTACACCTTC.